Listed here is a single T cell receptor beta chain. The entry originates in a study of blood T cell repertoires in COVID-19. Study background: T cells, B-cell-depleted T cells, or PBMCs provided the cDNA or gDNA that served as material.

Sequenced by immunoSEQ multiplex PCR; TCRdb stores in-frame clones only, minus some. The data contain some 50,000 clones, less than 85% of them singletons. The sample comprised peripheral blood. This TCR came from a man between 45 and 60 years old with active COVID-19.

The DNA of the CDR3 is TGTGCCAGCACCCTAGCGGGGGGCAACACCGGGGAGCTGTTTTTT. Protein sequence: CASTLAGGNTGELFF. This chain links TRBV4-2 with TRBJ2-2; 11 bases are shared with TRBD2. Germline values: CDR1 LGHNA, CDR2 YNFKEQ. The CDR3 consists of 15 residues. Trimming at V came to 7 bases and at J to 2 bases, leaving 3 bases not matched to a gene.